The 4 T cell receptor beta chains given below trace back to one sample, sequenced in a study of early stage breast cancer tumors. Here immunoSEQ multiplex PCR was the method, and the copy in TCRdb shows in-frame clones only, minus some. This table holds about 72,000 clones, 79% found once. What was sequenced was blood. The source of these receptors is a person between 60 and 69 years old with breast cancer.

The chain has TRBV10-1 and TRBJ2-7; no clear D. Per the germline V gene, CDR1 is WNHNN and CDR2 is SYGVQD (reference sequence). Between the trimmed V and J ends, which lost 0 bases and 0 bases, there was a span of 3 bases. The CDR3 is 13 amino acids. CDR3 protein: CASSESASYEQYF. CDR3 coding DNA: TGCGCCAGCAGTGAGTCTGCCTCCTACGAGCAGTACTTC.

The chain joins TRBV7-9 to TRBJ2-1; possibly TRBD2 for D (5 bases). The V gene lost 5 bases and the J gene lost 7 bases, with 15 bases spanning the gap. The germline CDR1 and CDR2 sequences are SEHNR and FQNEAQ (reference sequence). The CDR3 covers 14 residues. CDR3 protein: CASSIPWPGNEQFF. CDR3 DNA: TGTGCCAGCAGCATACCATGGCCGGGGAATGAGCAGTTCTTC.

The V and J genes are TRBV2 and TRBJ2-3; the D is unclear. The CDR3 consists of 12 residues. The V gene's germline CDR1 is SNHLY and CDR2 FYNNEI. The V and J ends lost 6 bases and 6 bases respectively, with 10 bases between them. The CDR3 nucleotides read TGTGCCAGCAGGGGAATTTTGGATACGCAGTATTTT. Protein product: CASRGILDTQYF. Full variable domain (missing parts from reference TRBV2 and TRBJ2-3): EPEVTQTPSHQVTQMGQEVILRCVPISNHLYFYWYRQILGQKVEFLVSFYNNEISEKSEIFDDQFSVERPDGSNFTLKIRSTKLEDSAMYFCASRGILDTQYFGPGTRLTVL.

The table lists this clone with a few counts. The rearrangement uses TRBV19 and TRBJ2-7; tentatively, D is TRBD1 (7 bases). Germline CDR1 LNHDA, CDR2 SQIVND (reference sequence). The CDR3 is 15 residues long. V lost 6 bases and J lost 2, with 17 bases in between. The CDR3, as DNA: TGTGCCAGTAGCAGGGGGGTCACTAAAACCTACGAGCAGTACTTC. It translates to CASSRGVTKTYEQYF.